Sequencing of this TCR beta chain was carried out in a study of tumor-infiltrating lymphocytes in primary liver carcinoma. Study in general: The tumors ranged from about 4.2 to 10 cm across and fell within stage T1-T3 N0M0. Samples yielded about 3.65 to 8 million productive TCRbeta reads, similar across tissue types. Whole-study findings and limits: A significantly higher top-250-clone fraction was recorded for tumors than for blood (p = 0.039).

Making TCR beta cDNA involved around 510 ng total RNA and a constant-region primer. Slightly modified ARM-PCR with three nested multiplex PCR rounds yielded TCR beta libraries. TCRdb itself ran the multiplex PCR reads through MiXCR, one entry per CDR3 protein. In the table there are 250,000 to 400,000 distinct CDR3 sequences, approximately 60% of which are singletons. Germline DNA was also extracted, and blood RNA derived from unsorted whole blood. Donors were untreated and chronically infected with HBV. On this clonotype itself: Its target is not known. A much bigger clone sits one base away, suggesting this may be a read error.

The TCR comes from a man aged 40-49 years with primary liver carcinoma and hepatitis B virus infection. Sequenced: peripheral blood.

The CDR3 coding sequence is TGTGCCAGCAGTTTGAGTCTCGGGGAGGGGGAGACCCAGTACTTC. This codes for CASSLSLGEGETQYF. The chain uses TRBV12-3 or TRBV12-4 and TRBJ2-5, with TRBD2 matching over 7 bases. Trimming at V came to 3 bases and at J to 5 bases, leaving 9 bases not matched to a gene. The CDR3 extends over 15 amino acids.